The 2 T cell receptor beta chains below come from one sample, sequenced in a study of post-analysis software for immune sequencing data. These receptors' antigens are unknown. Every TCR beta cDNA library bore unique molecular identifiers. One entry per CDR3 protein, called by TCRdb with MiXCR from the PCR reads. The sample includes about 200,000 distinct CDR3 sequences, over 25% seen only once; the top ten take 3.4%. Study results and limitations: Several TRBV segments were more frequent in patients than controls; TRBV5-6, TRBV5-1 and TRBV20-1 belonged to this group.

The sequenced material came from blood. The receptors shown here come from a girl between 2 and 17 years old with multiple sclerosis.

The genes are TRBV20-1 and TRBJ1-2; D may be TRBD1 (6 bases). The CDR3 has 14 amino acids. The V end lost 0 bases, the J end lost 3 bases, and 11 bases lay between the germline ends. Germline CDR1 DFQATT, CDR2 SNEGSKA (reference sequence). The CDR3 bases are TGCAGTGCTAGAGACCCCAGGACAGACTATGGCTACACCTTC. Encoded protein: CSARDPRTDYGYTF.

This clonotype was seen at least ten times. The V and J genes are TRBV20-1 and TRBJ1-2; D ambiguous. The CDR3 runs 13 residues. The V gene's germline CDR1 is DFQATT and CDR2 SNEGSKA (reference sequence). With 1 base removed from V and 4 bases from J, the gap between germline ends came to 10 bases. The CDR3 region is CSARGPPSYGYTF. In nucleotides, the CDR3 is TGCAGTGCTAGAGGCCCGCCCTCCTATGGCTACACCTTC.